These T cell receptor beta chains were read from a single sample in a study of blood T cell repertoires in COVID-19. Produced via immunoSEQ multiplex PCR; TCRdb's table is partial and in-frame only. The table shows around 280,000 clones, with about nine tenths occurring only once. Sample: peripheral blood. These TCRs come from a woman aged 25 to 45 with COVID-19, enrolled during active disease. Both conserved end residues are part of each CDR3. A D gene is named only where the DNA matches it firmly. Part of the rows lack a size; the others show once, few, many or a class for expanded clones.

clone_size j_call d_call v_call cdr3_nt cdr3_aa
- TRBJ2-1 TRBD2 TRBV2 TGTGCCAGCAGTGAACTCGGCGGGAGGGCCCGGAATGAGCAGTTCTTC CASSELGGRARNEQFF
- TRBJ2-2 TRBD1 TRBV24-1 TGTGCCACCAGTGACCGTGGACAGGTGAACACCGGGGAGCTGTTTTTT CATSDRGQVNTGELFF
- TRBJ1-2 TRBD1 TRBV28 TGTGCCAGCAACCGCCGGACAGGGGGCAACTATGGCTACACCTTC CASNRRTGGNYGYTF
- TRBJ2-1 TRBD2 TRBV9 TGTGCCAGCAGCGAGACGGGACTAGCGCCTTACAATGAGCAGTTCTTC CASSETGLAPYNEQFF
- TRBJ2-1 TRBD2 TRBV28 TGTGCCAGCAGCCCCCTACTAGCGGGAGGCCGCTCCTACAATGAGCAGTTCTTC CASSPLLAGGRSYNEQFF
- TRBJ2-7 TRBD1 TRBV7-9 TGTGCCAGCTCAAGGACAGGGTTTGTCTACGAGCAGTACTTC CASSRTGFVYEQYF
- TRBJ2-1 TRBD1 TRBV28 TGTGCCAGCAGTTTGGGGGGACAGGGCCTCCGTGAGCAGTTCTTC CASSLGGQGLREQFF
- TRBJ2-7 TRBD1 TRBV19 TGTGCCAGTAGTTGGACAGGGGGCCAAAACGAGCAGTACTTC CASSWTGGQNEQYF
- TRBJ1-1 TRBD1 TRBV6-5 TGTGCCAGCAGTCGCGACAGGGCCAGCACCACTGAAGCTTTCTTT CASSRDRASTTEAFF
- TRBJ2-5 - TRBV7-2 TGTGCCAGCAGCTTAAGTACAGGGCGTGGGACCCAGTACTTC CASSLSTGRGTQYF
- TRBJ2-1 TRBD2 TRBV2 TGTGCCAGCAGAAGGACTAGCGGCTACAATGAGCAGTTCTTC CASRRTSGYNEQFF
- TRBJ1-2 TRBD1 TRBV5-4 TGTGCCAGCAGTCGAGGACAGGGTGGTAACTATGGCTACACCTTC CASSRGQGGNYGYTF
- TRBJ1-3 - TRBV5-1 TGCGCCAGCAGCTTGGACAGCCGCTCTGGAAACACCATATATTTT CASSLDSRSGNTIYF
- TRBJ1-1 - TRBV5-1 TGCGCCAGCAGCAACTCTGTGAAACAGGGCTCTGAAGCTTTCTTT CASSNSVKQGSEAFF
- TRBJ2-7 TRBD2 TRBV18 TGTGCCAGCTCATCAAGCGGGAGCATACCCGAGCAGTACTTC CASSSSGSIPEQYF
few TRBJ1-2 - TRBV19 TGTGCCAGTAGTATGCGGGAATCCAACTATGGCTACACCTTC CASSMRESNYGYTF
- TRBJ1-4 - TRBV5-5 TGTGCCAGCAGCTTGGCCGGGGAGTTTTGGGAAAAACTGTTTTTT CASSLAGEFWEKLFF
- TRBJ2-2 TRBD2 TRBV7-9 TGTGCCAGCACCCTTCGTGGAGCGGGAGACACCGGGGAGCTGTTTTTT CASTLRGAGDTGELFF
once TRBJ1-1 TRBD1 TRBV18 TGTGCCAGCTCACCACCCCAGGGACAGGGGGACACTGAAGCTTTCTTT CASSPPQGQGDTEAFF
- TRBJ1-1 TRBD1 TRBV5-1 TGCGCCAGCAGCTCCGGGACAGGGAGAACTGAAGCTTTCTTT CASSSGTGRTEAFF
- TRBJ1-2 - TRBV28 TGTGCCAGCATGCTCAGGGGCTATGGCTACACCTTC CASMLRGYGYTF
- TRBJ1-1 TRBD1 TRBV27 TGTGCCAGCAGGTATACAGGGGATAACACTGAAGCTTTCTTT CASRYTGDNTEAFF
- TRBJ2-7 - TRBV5-1 TGCGCCAGCAGCTATGGGACAAGCTCTTGGGAGCAGTACTTC CASSYGTSSWEQYF
once TRBJ1-5 - TRBV20-1 TGCAGTGCCCGGGCGGGACAGCCCCAGCATTTT CSARAGQPQHF
once TRBJ1-2 - TRBV6-4 TGTGCCAGCCGGGAAGATAACTATGGCTACACCTTC CASREDNYGYTF
- TRBJ1-6 TRBD1 TRBV28 TGTGCCAGCAGTTTGGACAGGGGCGGTTCACCCCTCCACTTT CASSLDRGGSPLHF
- TRBJ2-3 TRBD2 TRBV7-3 TGTGCCAGCAGCTTATTTTCTAGCGGGAGCGCGGATACGCAGTATTTT CASSLFSSGSADTQYF
- TRBJ1-5 TRBD1 TRBV6-5 TGTGCCAGCAGAGGGACAGGGGGTGGGCAGCCCCAGCATTTT CASRGTGGGQPQHF
- TRBJ2-7 - TRBV10-3 TGTGCCATCAGTGGGCAGGGGGGCTACGAGCAGTACTTC CAISGQGGYEQYF
- TRBJ2-6 - TRBV19 TGTGCCAGTGGCCAGGGGCGAGGGGCCAACGTCCTGACTTTC CASGQGRGANVLTF
- TRBJ2-7 TRBD1 TRBV4-3 TGCGCCAGCAGCCAAGGACAGGGGGGATTCGAGCAGTACTTC CASSQGQGGFEQYF
- TRBJ2-7 TRBD1 TRBV30 TGTGCCTGGAGTCTCACCGGGACAGCCTACTACGAGCAGTACTTC CAWSLTGTAYYEQYF
once TRBJ1-5 - TRBV20-1 TGCATTATAATAGGCAATCAGCCCCAGCATTTT CIIIGNQPQHF
- TRBJ2-1 - TRBV19 TGTGCCAGTGGTAGCGGTAGCTCCTACAATGAGCAGTTCTTC CASGSGSSYNEQFF
- TRBJ2-1 - TRBV6-2/TRBV6-3 TGTGCCAGCAGTTACAGGACAGCGTACAATGAGCAGTTCTTC CASSYRTAYNEQFF
- TRBJ1-5 - TRBV30 TGTGCCTGGAGTGTACGTCAGAATCAGCCCCAGCATTTT CAWSVRQNQPQHF
- TRBJ2-1 - TRBV7-2 TGTGCCAGCAGCTTGGCAGGGGGGACCTACAATGAGCAGTTCTTC CASSLAGGTYNEQFF
- TRBJ2-1 TRBD2 TRBV7-2 TGTGCCAGCAGCGCGGGGCGGGAGCACTACAATGAGCAGTTCTTC CASSAGREHYNEQFF
- TRBJ1-4 - TRBV28 TGTGCCAGCAGTACAGGGACGGGTAGAAGAAAACTGTTTTTT CASSTGTGRRKLFF
- TRBJ2-7 TRBD2 TRBV3-1/TRBV3-2 TGTGCCAGCAGCCGTCGAGCGGGGGGTTACGAGCAGTACTTC CASSRRAGGYEQYF